This T cell receptor beta chain emerged from a study of blood T cell repertoires in COVID-19. Turning to the study itself: Acute and convalescent COVID-19 specimens originated in the United States, Italy and Spain. Sample material is recorded as cDNA or gDNA derived from T cells, B-cell-depleted T cells, or PBMCs.

The CDR3 contains 13 residues. Trimming removed 7 bases from V and 3 bases from J, with 13 bases in between. Germline loops: CDR1 MNHNY, CDR2 SVGAGI (reference sequence). Profiling relied on immunoSEQ multiplex PCR, and the TCRdb table lists in-frame clones only, not all of them. The sample includes fewer than 40,000 clones, just under 80% of them seen just once. Input material: peripheral blood. The source is a man in his 60s with acute or convalescent COVID-19. J is TRBJ2-7 and V is TRBV6-6; D possibly corresponds to TRBD2 (6 bases). The CDR3 reads CASMSSGNYEQYF. The CDR3 DNA reads TGTGCCAGCATGAGTAGCGGAAACTACGAGCAGTACTTC.